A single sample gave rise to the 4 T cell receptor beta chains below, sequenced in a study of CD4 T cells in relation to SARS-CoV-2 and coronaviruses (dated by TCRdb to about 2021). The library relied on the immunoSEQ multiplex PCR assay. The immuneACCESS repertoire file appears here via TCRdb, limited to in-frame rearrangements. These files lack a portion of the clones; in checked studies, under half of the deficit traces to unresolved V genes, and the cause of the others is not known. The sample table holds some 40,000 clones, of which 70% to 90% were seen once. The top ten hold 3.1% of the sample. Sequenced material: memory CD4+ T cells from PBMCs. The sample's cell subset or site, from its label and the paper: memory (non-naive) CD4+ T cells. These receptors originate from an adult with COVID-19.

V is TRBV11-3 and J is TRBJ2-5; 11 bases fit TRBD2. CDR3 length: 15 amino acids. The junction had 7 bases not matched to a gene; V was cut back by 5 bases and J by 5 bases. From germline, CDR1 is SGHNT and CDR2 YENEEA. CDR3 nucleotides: TGTGCCAGCAGCAAGACTAGCGGGAAGTACGAGACCCAGTACTTC. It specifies CASSKTSGKYETQYF.

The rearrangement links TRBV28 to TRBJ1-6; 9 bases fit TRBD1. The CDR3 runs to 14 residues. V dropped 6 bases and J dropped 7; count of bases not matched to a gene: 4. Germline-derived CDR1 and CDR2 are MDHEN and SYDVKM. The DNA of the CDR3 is TGTGCCAGCAGCAGGGACAGGGACAATTCACCCCTCCACTTT. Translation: CASSRDRDNSPLHF.

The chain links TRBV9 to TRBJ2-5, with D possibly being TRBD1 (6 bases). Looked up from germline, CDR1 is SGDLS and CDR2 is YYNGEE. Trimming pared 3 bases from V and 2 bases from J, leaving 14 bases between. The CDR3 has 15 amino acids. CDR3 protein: CASSAQTGRQETQYF. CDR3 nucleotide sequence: TGTGCCAGCAGCGCCCAGACAGGACGGCAAGAGACCCAGTACTTC.

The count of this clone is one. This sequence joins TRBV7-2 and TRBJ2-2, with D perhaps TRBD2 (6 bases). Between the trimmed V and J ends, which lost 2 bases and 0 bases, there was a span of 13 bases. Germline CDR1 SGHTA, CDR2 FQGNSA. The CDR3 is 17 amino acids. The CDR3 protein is CASSLWGTGSNTGELFF. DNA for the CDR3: TGTGCCAGCAGCTTATGGGGGACTGGATCGAACACCGGGGAGCTGTTTTTT.